This T cell receptor beta chain was recorded in a study of read filtering for tumor transcriptome and immune sequencing. Study details: DNase treatment preceded whole-transcriptome library preparation. RNA-seq yielded only about 75 to 1,300 TCR reads, IR-seq about 3.5 to 11 million. Study results and limitations: About 81.9% of IR-seq clonotypes had one read, totaling about 4% of reads; RNA-seq: approximately 75% and 45%. RNA-seq captured clonotypes less deeply and reliably than IR-seq.

Trimming cost V 5 bases and J 0 bases, with 14 bases left between them. The germline V gene encodes CDR1 SGHVS and CDR2 FNYEAQ. The length of the CDR3 is 15 residues. This clonotype was recorded many times. What it recognizes is unknown. This library used roughly 400 ng RNA and molecular barcoded adaptors spanning alpha/delta and beta/gamma chains. MiXCR, applied by TCRdb to the reads, yields one record per CDR3 protein. The data show 20,000 to 30,000 distinct CDR3 sequences, about 20% seen once. The receptor was isolated from a donor aged 40 or over with multiple myeloma. The specimen sequenced was a population of CD138-negative cells sorted from bone marrow. The V and J genes are TRBV7-6 and TRBJ2-7; TRBD2 might be the D (6 bases). CDR3 in DNA: TGTGCCAGCAGCGCCGGGACTCTTAGCTCCTACGAGCAGTACTTC. It translates to CASSAGTLSSYEQYF.